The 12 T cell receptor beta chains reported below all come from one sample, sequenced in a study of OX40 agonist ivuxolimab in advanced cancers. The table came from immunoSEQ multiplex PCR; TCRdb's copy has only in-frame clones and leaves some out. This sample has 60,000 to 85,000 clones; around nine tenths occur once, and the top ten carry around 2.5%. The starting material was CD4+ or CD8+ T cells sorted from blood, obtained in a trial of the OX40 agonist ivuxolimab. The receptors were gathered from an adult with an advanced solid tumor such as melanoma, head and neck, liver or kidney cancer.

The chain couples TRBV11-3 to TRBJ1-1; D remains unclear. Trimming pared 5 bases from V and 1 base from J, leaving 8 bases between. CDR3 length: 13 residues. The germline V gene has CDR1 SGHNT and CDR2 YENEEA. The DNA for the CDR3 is TGTGCCAGCAGCCCGCGGGGGAACACTGAAGCTTTCTTT. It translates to CASSPRGNTEAFF.

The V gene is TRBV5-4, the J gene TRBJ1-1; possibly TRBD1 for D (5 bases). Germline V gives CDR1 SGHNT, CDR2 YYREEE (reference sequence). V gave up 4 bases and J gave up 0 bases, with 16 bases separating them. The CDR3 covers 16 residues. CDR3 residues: CASSRAGGIMNTEAFF. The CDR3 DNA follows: TGTGCCAGCAGCCGGGCGGGGGGTATCATGAACACTGAAGCTTTCTTT.

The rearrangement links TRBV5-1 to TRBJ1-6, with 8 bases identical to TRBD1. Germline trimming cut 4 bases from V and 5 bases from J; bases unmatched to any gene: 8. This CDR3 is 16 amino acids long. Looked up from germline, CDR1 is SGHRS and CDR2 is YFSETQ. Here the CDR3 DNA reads TGCGCCAGCAGCCTTACGGACAGGGTGGATAATTCACCCCTCCACTTT. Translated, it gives CASSLTDRVDNSPLHF.

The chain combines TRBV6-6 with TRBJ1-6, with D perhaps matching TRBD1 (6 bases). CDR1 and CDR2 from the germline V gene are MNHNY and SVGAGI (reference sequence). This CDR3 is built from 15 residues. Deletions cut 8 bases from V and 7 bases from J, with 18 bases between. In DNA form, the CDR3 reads TGTGCCAGCGGTGTGACAGGCGCCGGCAATTCACCCCTCCACTTT. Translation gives CASGVTGAGNSPLHF.

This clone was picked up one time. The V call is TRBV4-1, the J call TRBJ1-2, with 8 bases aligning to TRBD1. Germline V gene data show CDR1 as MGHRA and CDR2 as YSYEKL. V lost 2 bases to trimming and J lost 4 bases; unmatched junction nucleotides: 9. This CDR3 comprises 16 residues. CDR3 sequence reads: CASSQRTGGPSYGYTF. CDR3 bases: TGCGCCAGCAGCCAACGTACAGGGGGGCCTAGCTATGGCTACACCTTC.

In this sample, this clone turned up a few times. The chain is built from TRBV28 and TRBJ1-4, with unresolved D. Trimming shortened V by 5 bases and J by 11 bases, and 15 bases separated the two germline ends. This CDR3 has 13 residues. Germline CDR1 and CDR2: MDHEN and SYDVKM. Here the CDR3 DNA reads TGTGCCAGCAGTGATGGAACTACCGGGAAACTGTTTTTT. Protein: CASSDGTTGKLFF.

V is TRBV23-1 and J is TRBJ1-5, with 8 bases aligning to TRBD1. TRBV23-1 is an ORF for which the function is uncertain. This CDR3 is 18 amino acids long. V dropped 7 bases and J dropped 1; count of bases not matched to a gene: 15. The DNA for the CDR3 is TGCGCCAGCATGACAGGGGCGCCACTTGGGATAAGCAATCAGCCCCAGCATTTT. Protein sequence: CASMTGAPLGISNQPQHF.

The CDR3 spells CASKTGPSGNTIYF. In DNA, the CDR3 is TGTGCCAGTAAAACAGGGCCCTCTGGAAACACCATATATTTT. This chain uses TRBV19 with TRBJ1-3, with D perhaps TRBD1 (6 bases). This CDR3 has 14 amino acids. Per the germline V gene, CDR1 is LNHDA and CDR2 is SQIVND (reference sequence). V gave up 7 bases and J gave up 0 bases, with 10 bases separating them.

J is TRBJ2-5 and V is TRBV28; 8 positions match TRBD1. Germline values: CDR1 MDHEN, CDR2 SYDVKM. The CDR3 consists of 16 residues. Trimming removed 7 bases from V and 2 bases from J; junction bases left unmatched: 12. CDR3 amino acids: CASNSWGDRIQETQYF. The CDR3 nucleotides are TGTGCCAGCAACTCGTGGGGGGACAGGATTCAAGAGACCCAGTACTTC.

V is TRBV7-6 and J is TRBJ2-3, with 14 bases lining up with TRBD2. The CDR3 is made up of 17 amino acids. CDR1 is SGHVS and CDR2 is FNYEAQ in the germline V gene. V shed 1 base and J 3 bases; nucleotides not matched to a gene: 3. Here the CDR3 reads CASSLVGTSGGTDTQYF. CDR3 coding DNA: TGTGCCAGCAGCTTAGTTGGGACTAGCGGGGGTACAGATACGCAGTATTTT.

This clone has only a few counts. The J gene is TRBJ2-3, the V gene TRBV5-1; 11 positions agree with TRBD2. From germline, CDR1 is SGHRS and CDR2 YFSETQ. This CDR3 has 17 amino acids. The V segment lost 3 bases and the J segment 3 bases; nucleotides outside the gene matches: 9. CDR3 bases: TGCGCCAGCAGCTCGGTAGCGGGGGGGAGCCTTACAGATACGCAGTATTTT. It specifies CASSSVAGGSLTDTQYF.

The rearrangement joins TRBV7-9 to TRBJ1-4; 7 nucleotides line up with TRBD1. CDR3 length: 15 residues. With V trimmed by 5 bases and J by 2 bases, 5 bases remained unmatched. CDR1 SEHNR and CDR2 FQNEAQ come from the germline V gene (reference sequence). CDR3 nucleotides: TGTGCCAGCAGCCCCGGGACAGCTACTAATGAAAAACTGTTTTTT. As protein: CASSPGTATNEKLFF.